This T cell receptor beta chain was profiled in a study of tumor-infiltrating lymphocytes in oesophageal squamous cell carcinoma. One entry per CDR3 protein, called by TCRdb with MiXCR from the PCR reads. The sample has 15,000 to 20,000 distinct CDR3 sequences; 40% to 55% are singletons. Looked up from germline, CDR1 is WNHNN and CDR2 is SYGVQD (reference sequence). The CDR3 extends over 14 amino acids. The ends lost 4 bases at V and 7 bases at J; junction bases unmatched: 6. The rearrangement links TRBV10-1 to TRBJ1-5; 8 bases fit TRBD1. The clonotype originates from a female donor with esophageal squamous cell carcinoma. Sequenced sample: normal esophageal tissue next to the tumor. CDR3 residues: CASSATGGGQPQHF. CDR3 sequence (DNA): TGCGCCAGCAGTGCCACAGGGGGAGGGCAGCCCCAGCATTTT.